These 15 T cell receptor beta chains were sequenced from one sample in a study of blood T cell repertoires in COVID-19. Using immunoSEQ multiplex PCR, the repertoire was profiled, and TCRdb retains in-frame clones only, with some absent. The repertoire holds 100,000 or so clones, with around 86% as singletons. The sample consisted of PBMCs or T cells enriched from blood (not recorded which). The receptors were gathered from a woman between 50 and 59 years old who had recovered from COVID-19.

The chain recombines TRBV5-8 with TRBJ2-5, with 8 positions matching TRBD1. With 0 bases clipped from V and 5 bases from J, the junction kept 12 bases outside the gene matches. This CDR3 comprises 17 residues. CDR1 is SGHTS and CDR2 is YDEGEE in the germline V gene. Written as DNA, the CDR3 is TGTGCCAGCAGCTTGGGTTTTGGGACAGGATCGGTGGAGACCCAGTACTTC. This translates into CASSLGFGTGSVETQYF.

The chain carries TRBV5-1 and TRBJ2-7; unclear D gene. Trimming shortened V by 0 bases and J by 5 bases, and 6 bases separated the two germline ends. Germline CDR1 SGHRS, CDR2 YFSETQ. This CDR3 is built from 12 residues. The CDR3 region is CASSLGSHEQYF. DNA for the CDR3: TGCGCCAGCAGCTTGGGGAGTCACGAGCAGTACTTC.

The chain combines TRBV6-5 with TRBJ1-2, with 7 bases lining up with TRBD1. Germline assignment: CDR1 MNHEY and CDR2 SVGAGI. CDR3 length: 14 residues. V gave up 5 bases and J gave up 8 bases; unmatched junction bases: 11. CDR3 sequence reads: CASSRTGPWWGYTF. The CDR3 region has the DNA TGTGCCAGCAGTCGGACAGGCCCTTGGTGGGGCTACACCTTC.

J is TRBJ1-1 and V is TRBV18; possibly TRBD1 for D (6 bases). The CDR3 spans 14 residues. V lost 0 bases and J lost 4, with 9 bases in between. Per the germline V gene, CDR1 is KGHSH and CDR2 is LQKENI. The CDR3 DNA sequence: TGTGCCAGCTCACCACCGCAGGGGTTCACTGAAGCTTTCTTT. The encoded protein is CASSPPQGFTEAFF.

This rearrangement joins TRBV11-2 to TRBJ2-3; unclear D gene. This CDR3 is built from 13 residues. In germline, CDR1 is SGHAT, CDR2 FQNNGV. The V gene lost 2 bases and the J gene lost 4 bases, with 7 bases spanning the gap. CDR3 amino acids: CASSLQYSDTQYF. The CDR3 DNA reads as TGTGCCAGCAGCTTACAGTATTCAGATACGCAGTATTTT.

This clone appeared a single time. The V call is TRBV5-1, the J call TRBJ1-1; D might be TRBD1 (5 bases). The germline V gene has CDR1 SGHRS and CDR2 YFSETQ. Trimming pared 4 bases from V and 6 bases from J, leaving 16 bases between. The CDR3 has 14 residues. The CDR3 DNA follows: TGCGCCAGCAGCCCGCTAGGGGCAGGGCCTGAAGCTTTCTTT. This gives the protein CASSPLGAGPEAFF.

The chain couples TRBV25-1 to TRBJ1-1, with TRBD1 as a possible D gene (5 bases). With 6 bases removed from V and 1 base from J, the gap between germline ends came to 12 bases. This CDR3 contains 14 residues. Germline CDR1 and CDR2: MGHDK and SYGVNS. The CDR3 is CASRLGTGNTEAFF. In DNA, the CDR3 is TGTGCCAGCAGACTCGGGACTGGGAACACTGAAGCTTTCTTT.

The chain joins TRBV24-1 to TRBJ2-5; TRBD1 matches 10 bases. This CDR3 contains 13 residues. Unmatched junction bases numbered 1, after V lost 5 bases and J lost 5 bases. Per germline, CDR1 KGHDR and CDR2 SFDVKD. The CDR3: CATSGDRGETQYF. DNA for the CDR3: TGTGCCACCAGTGGGGACAGGGGTGAGACCCAGTACTTC.

The chain is built from TRBV5-1 and TRBJ2-7, with D perhaps matching TRBD1 (7 bases). V was pared by 0 bases and J by 2 bases, with 33 bases between. This CDR3 contains 22 residues. Germline CDR1 and CDR2: SGHRS and YFSETQ. CDR3 in amino acids: CASSLGLIRQGGAGGVTYEQYF. CDR3 DNA: TGCGCCAGCAGCTTGGGTTTAATTAGACAGGGAGGAGCTGGCGGAGTTACCTACGAGCAGTACTTC.

The CDR3 coding sequence is TGTGCCAGCAGTCCCGGGGGGGACAGGGTATCCTCCGGGGAGCTGTTTTTT. Its translation is CASSPGGDRVSSGELFF. The rearrangement joins TRBV2 to TRBJ2-2; D possibly corresponds to TRBD1 (9 bases). Germline V gives CDR1 SNHLY, CDR2 FYNNEI. The germline V and J ends were trimmed by 5 bases and 6 bases, with 22 bases remaining between them. The CDR3 has 17 residues.

The rearrangement joins TRBV18 to TRBJ1-5; the D gene is possibly TRBD1 (5 bases). The CDR3 sequence is 19 residues long. Germline CDR1 is KGHSH and CDR2 is LQKENI. Deletions cut 0 bases from V and 2 bases from J, with 20 bases between. As DNA, the CDR3 is TGTGCCAGCTCACCACCGGGGGGAGGTCGGGTTTTTGGCAATCAGCCCCAGCATTTT. Protein sequence: CASSPPGGGRVFGNQPQHF.

The chain carries TRBV5-4 and TRBJ1-6, with TRBD1 as a possible D gene (5 bases). CDR1 and CDR2 from the germline V gene are SGHNT and YYREEE (reference sequence). The V and J ends lost 3 bases and 7 bases respectively, with 20 bases between them. The CDR3 is made up of 17 amino acids. The CDR3 nucleotides are TGTGCCAGCAGCTCCCCCCCGGGTGGGGCGGAGAATTCACCCCTCCACTTT. It translates to CASSSPPGGAENSPLHF. The full variable domain, in which reference TRBV5-4 and TRBJ1-6 provide the parts outside the CDR3, is ETGVTQSPTHLIKTRGQQVTLRCSSQSGHNTVSWYQQALGQGPQFIFQYYREEENGRGNFPPRFSGLQFPNYSSELNVNALELDDSALYLCASSSPPGGAENSPLHFGNGTRLTVT.

V usage is TRBV7-9 and J usage is TRBJ2-7; 7 bases map to TRBD2. In germline, CDR1 is SEHNR, CDR2 FQNEAQ (reference sequence). The CDR3 has 14 amino acids. The V gene end was trimmed by 5 bases and the J gene end by 7 bases; junction bases not matched to a gene: 11. CDR3 in amino acids: CASSQGGRALEQYF. Here the CDR3 DNA reads TGTGCCAGCAGCCAAGGTGGGAGGGCTCTGGAGCAGTACTTC.

The gene calls are TRBV10-3 and TRBJ1-6; 7 nucleotides agree with TRBD1. The germline V gene has CDR1 ENHRY and CDR2 SYGVKD. After removal of 2 bases from V and 9 bases from J, the junction contained 4 bases not matched to a gene. This CDR3 spans 14 amino acids. The chain's CDR3 is CAISEPGTASPLHF. The CDR3 DNA reads as TGTGCCATCAGTGAGCCAGGGACAGCTTCACCCCTCCACTTT.

The V and J genes are TRBV7-7 and TRBJ1-1, with 7 bases matching TRBD1. This CDR3 region has 16 residues. Germline V gene data show CDR1 as SSHAT and CDR2 as FNYEAQ (reference sequence). Germline trimming cut 7 bases from V and 1 base from J; bases unmatched to any gene: 12. CDR3: CASIPPPGQRNTEAFF. In nucleotides, the CDR3 is TGTGCCAGCATCCCCCCTCCGGGACAGAGGAACACTGAAGCTTTCTTT.